A selection of T cell receptor beta chains follows, all from one sample in a study of OX40 agonist ivuxolimab in advanced cancers. This table comes from immunoSEQ multiplex PCR, and its TCRdb copy is limited to in-frame clones, with some not included. This table has some 96,000 clones, about 91% appearing once. Sequencing was performed on CD4+ or CD8+ T cells sorted from blood, taken in a trial of the OX40 agonist ivuxolimab. The receptor set was obtained from an adult with an advanced solid tumor such as melanoma, head and neck, liver or kidney cancer. CDR3s leave out the opening cysteine and the closing phenylalanine or tryptophan. Each record gives: V gene, J gene, CDR3 protein.

V: TRBV5-6; J: TRBJ2-7; CDR3: ASSLGGRNTYEQY
V: TRBV7-6; J: TRBJ2-7; CDR3: ASSPRTGSYEQY
V: TRBV21-1; J: TRBJ2-7; CDR3: ASSRLTGTGLGEQY
V: TRBV5-1; J: TRBJ2-7; CDR3: ASSLFGQGSSYEQY
V: TRBV6-5; J: TRBJ2-2; CDR3: ASRKGHLLTGELF
V: TRBV7-3; J: TRBJ2-5; CDR3: ASSLTGTYQETQY
V: TRBV18; J: TRBJ2-5; CDR3: ASSPTLQETQY
V: TRBV5-1; J: TRBJ1-5; CDR3: ASSLDTDQPQH
V: TRBV5-1; J: TRBJ1-2; CDR3: ASSRETGVTNYGYT
V: TRBV15; J: TRBJ2-6; CDR3: ATRVYGGGPGANVLT
V: TRBV30; J: TRBJ2-5; CDR3: AWSVSGSETQY
V: TRBV5-1; J: TRBJ2-2; CDR3: ASSWGSPGELF
V: TRBV15; J: TRBJ2-1; CDR3: ATSREEGIYNEQF
V: TRBV12-5; J: TRBJ2-7; CDR3: ASGLTTDYYEQY
V: TRBV5-3; J: TRBJ2-7; CDR3: AERRAQNSYEQY
V: TRBV19; J: TRBJ1-1; CDR3: ASSRGRRMNTEAF
V: TRBV6-1; J: TRBJ2-2; CDR3: ATSTGGVRTGELF
V: TRBV9; J: TRBJ2-7; CDR3: ASSVSTGAYEQY
V: TRBV7-2; J: TRBJ2-5; CDR3: ASSLVPRLETQY